The clone carrying this TCR beta chain showed up many times. Its target is unknown. Germline-derived CDR1 and CDR2 are SEHNR and FQNEAQ (reference sequence). The CDR3 totals 14 residues. Deletions cut 2 bases from V and 3 bases from J, with 8 bases between. TCRdb reprocessed the reads via MiXCR and lists one record per CDR3 protein. The table lists around 530,000 distinct CDR3 sequences, 26% of them singletons. This sample is drawn from a study of T cell repertoires in cytomegalovirus infection. The overall study: Public TCR beta signatures provided an indication of both CMV infection and a matching HLA type. Study-wide results and limits: The ex vivo response was dominated by HLA-C-restricted CMV-specific TCR beta clonotypes.

The source is a human donor in good health (CMV status not recorded). Some clones in this sample may be carry-over from other donors' samples. This chain uses TRBV7-9 with TRBJ1-5, with D tentatively TRBD1 (5 bases). Sequenced input: PBMCs. The CDR3 loop is CASSLMTDNQPQHF. DNA for the CDR3: TGTGCCAGCAGCTTAATGACAGACAATCAGCCCCAGCATTTT.